Listed here are 15 T cell receptor beta chains from one sample, sequenced in a study of spatial heterogeneity in lung cancer. General study results and limits: Higher tumor mutation counts went along with higher counts of expanded intratumoral alpha and beta TCRs.

From the 5' RACE reads, TCRdb called clonotypes with MiXCR, one entry per CDR3 protein. The table lists 8,000 to 10,000 distinct CDR3 sequences, about 6% of them singletons. As for time point: sample taken at primary tumor resection. The antigens of these receptors remain unknown. This specimen consisted of lung tumor tissue, obtained at surgery. The receptor set was obtained from a male donor with early-stage non-small cell lung cancer.

This clonotype is labeled as medium-sized (0.01 to 0.1%). The chain joins TRBV28 to TRBJ1-4; D ambiguous. Trimming took 3 bases from V and 13 from J, leaving 15 bases between them. Germline loops: CDR1 MDHEN, CDR2 SYDVKM. The CDR3 is made up of 13 amino acids. In DNA, the CDR3 is TGTGCCAGCAGTTTGGTCAAACCGGGAGGACTGTTTTTT. It translates to CASSLVKPGGLFF.

Within the sample, this clonotype is medium-sized. V is TRBV21-1 and J is TRBJ1-5; TRBD1 is the table's D call and was not checked against the DNA. TRBV21-1 is a known pseudogene. The CDR3 loop spans 20 amino acids. In DNA form, the CDR3 reads TGTGCCAGCAGCAAAGCTGATCTCGGGACAGGGGTCCCTAGCAATCAGCCCCAGCATTTT. It codes for CASSKADLGTGVPSNQPQHF.

This clonotype came up many times. The chain is built from TRBV9 and TRBJ1-2; weak D call: TRBD1 (5 bases). Trimming left V 0 bases short and J 0 bases short, with 15 bases between. This CDR3 is built from 17 residues. Germline values: CDR1 SGDLS, CDR2 YYNGEE. The DNA of the CDR3 is TGTGCCAGCAGCGTAGATAAAGGGGCCGGCGCTAACTATGGCTACACCTTC. It specifies CASSVDKGAGANYGYTF.

Many counts were recorded for this clonotype. V is TRBV30 and J is TRBJ2-7; 10 bases match TRBD1. The CDR3 runs 14 residues. Germline lookup yields CDR1 GTSNPN and CDR2 SVGIG (reference sequence). J was trimmed by 3 bases and V by 6 bases; bases with no gene match: 8. CDR3 sequence reads: CACPGQGVGYEQYF. The CDR3 coding sequence is TGTGCCTGCCCCGGACAGGGGGTAGGCTACGAGCAGTACTTC.

This clonotype qualifies as large. V and J are TRBV7-3 and TRBJ1-1; D ambiguous. The V gene lost 2 bases and the J gene lost 1 base, with 5 bases spanning the gap. The CDR3 is 13 residues long. CDR1 is SGHTA and CDR2 is FQGTGA in the germline V gene. The CDR3 here is CASSLQPNTEAFF. CDR3 sequence (DNA): TGTGCCAGCAGCTTACAACCGAACACTGAAGCTTTCTTT. Variable domain in full (rest from reference TRBV7-3 and TRBJ1-1): GAGVSQTPSNKVTEKGKYVELRCDPISGHTALYWYRQSLGQGPEFLIYFQGTGAADDSGLPNDRFFAVRPEGSVSTLKIQRTERGDSAVYLCASSLQPNTEAFFGQGTRLTVV.

This clonotype appeared many times. This chain connects TRBV24-1 to TRBJ2-2; TRBD1 is a possible D gene (6 bases). Per germline, CDR1 KGHDR and CDR2 SFDVKD. V was shortened by 4 bases and J by 0 bases, with 14 bases between the two germline ends. The CDR3 consists of 17 residues. CDR3 protein: CATSDSRQVTNTGELFF. CDR3 bases: TGTGCCACCAGTGACAGCCGACAGGTCACGAACACCGGGGAGCTGTTTTTT.

This clonotype has at least ten counts. The CDR3 is CATSDRGLAGSDEQFF. In DNA, the CDR3 is TGTGCCACCAGTGATCGTGGACTAGCGGGGAGCGATGAGCAGTTCTTC. The chain carries TRBV24-1 and TRBJ2-1, with 12 bases that match TRBD2. This CDR3 spans 16 amino acids. Trimming at V came to 3 bases and at J to 8 bases, leaving 7 bases not matched to a gene. Germline V gene sequence: CDR1 KGHDR, CDR2 SFDVKD.

This clonotype appeared many times. This sequence joins TRBV18 and TRBJ1-1; tentatively, D is TRBD1 (6 bases). The CDR3 is made up of 13 amino acids. The V gene's germline CDR1 is KGHSH and CDR2 LQKENI. V was pared by 4 bases and J by 3 bases, with 9 bases between. For the CDR3, the DNA is TGTGCCAGCTCACACAGGGAGGACACTGAAGCTTTCTTT. It yields the protein CASSHREDTEAFF.

This clonotype was seen ten or more times. This rearrangement joins TRBV7-2 to TRBJ2-3; 9 nucleotides match TRBD1. V was clipped by 6 bases and J by 14 bases; unmatched bases: 9. The CDR3 covers 12 residues. Germline V gives CDR1 SGHTA, CDR2 FQGNSA. The CDR3 here is CASRRTGQGVYF. Here the CDR3 DNA reads TGTGCCAGCAGACGTACGGGACAGGGTGTGTATTTT.

At least ten counts were recorded for this clonotype. This chain uses TRBV28 with TRBJ1-2; D not resolved. Trimming removed 4 bases from V and 4 bases from J, with 4 bases in between. The germline gives CDR1 MDHEN, CDR2 SYDVKM. CDR3 size: 11 residues. CDR3 residues: CASSSFYGYTF. Written as DNA, the CDR3 is TGTGCCAGCAGTTCCTTCTATGGCTACACCTTC.

This clonotype was seen repeatedly, ten times or more. V gene TRBV30 combines with J gene TRBJ2-4; D may correspond to TRBD1 or TRBD2 (5 bases each). V gave up 4 bases and J gave up 4 bases, with 14 bases separating them. This CDR3 contains 14 residues. Germline V lookup: CDR1 GTSNPN, CDR2 SVGIG (reference sequence). CDR3 in amino acids: CAWKHGTEKNIQYF. Written as DNA, the CDR3 is TGTGCCTGGAAGCACGGGACGGAAAAAAACATTCAGTACTTC. The full variable domain, in which reference TRBV30 and TRBJ2-4 provide the parts outside the CDR3, is SQTIHQWPATLVQPVGSPLSLECTVEGTSNPNLYWYRQAAGRGLQLLFYSVGIGQISSEVPQNLSASRPQDRQFILSSKKLLLSDSGFYLCAWKHGTEKNIQYFGAGTRLSVL.

In its sample, this clonotype is medium-sized (0.01 to 0.1%). V is TRBV20-1 and J is TRBJ2-1, with TRBD2 matching 9 bases. V lost 0 bases to trimming and J lost 10 bases; unmatched junction nucleotides: 7. Germline V gene lookup returns CDR1 DFQATT and CDR2 SNEGSKA (reference sequence). This CDR3 is 14 amino acids long. The CDR3 DNA reads TGCAGTGCTAGAGATGCAGCGGGAGGACGGGAGCAGTTCTTC. Translation gives CSARDAAGGREQFF.

This clonotype was counted at least ten times. CDR3 loop: CATSQDEGTYEQYF. DNA of the CDR3: TGTGCCACCAGCCAAGACGAGGGAACCTACGAGCAGTACTTC. V usage is TRBV24-1 and J usage is TRBJ2-7; D might be TRBD2 (5 bases). CDR3 length: 14 residues. Germline V gene sequence: CDR1 KGHDR, CDR2 SFDVKD. The germline V and J ends were trimmed by 7 bases and 2 bases, with 14 bases remaining between them.

At least ten counts were recorded for this clonotype. The rearrangement uses TRBV18 and TRBJ2-3; TRBD1 matches 7 bases. Losses at the gene ends were 3 bases for V and 5 bases for J; bases not matched to a gene: 11. CDR3 length: 16 residues. Germline V gene lookup returns CDR1 KGHSH and CDR2 LQKENI. CDR3 residues: CASSPRTGNSEDTQYF. CDR3 DNA sequence: TGTGCCAGCTCACCTCGGACAGGTAACTCGGAAGATACGCAGTATTTT.

This clonotype was found many times. J is TRBJ1-5 and V is TRBV6-1, with a possible D match to TRBD1 (6 bases). There are 15 residues in the CDR3. Trimming stripped 1 base from V and 7 bases from J, with 14 bases between. CDR1 is MNHNS, CDR2 SASEGT, per germline. CDR3 in DNA: TGTGCCAGCAGTGAAGGCGTAGGGGGGCACCAGCCCCAGCATTTT. Protein: CASSEGVGGHQPQHF.